The 15 T cell receptor beta chains reported below all come from one sample, sequenced in a study of T cell clonality in common variable immunodeficiency (dated by TCRdb to 2013 to 2016). Preparation of the library involved the immunoSEQ multiplex PCR assay. TCRdb's version of the immuneACCESS table is confined to in-frame rearrangements and falls short of the full clone set. An unresolved V gene accounts for under half of the shortfall where checked; the remainder is of unknown origin. This sample includes around 47,000 clones, and none of them was observed just once. The ten largest clones represent about 0.7% of the sample. The sample taken for sequencing was peripheral blood mononuclear cells. All receptors come from a person between 18 and 75 years old in good health.

This clone was seen many times. The read ends 3 residues shy of where the CDR3 ends; the end is completed using the germline J gene. J is TRBJ2-3 and V is TRBV10-2; 9 bases map to TRBD2. Trimming took 0 bases from V and 4 from J; bases not matched to a gene: 8. This CDR3 contains 17 residues. Germline V CDR1 and CDR2: WSHSY, SAAADI. The CDR3 bases that were read are TGCGCCAGCAGTGAGTCCTCAGGGGCGGGGGGGCCAGATACG. As protein: CASSESSGAGGPDT. The whole CDR3 is CASSESSGAGGPDTQYF.

This clone was recorded many times. The observed sequence ends 3 residues before the CDR3 terminus, with the missing tail filled in from the germline J gene. This chain links TRBV19 with TRBJ1-4; unclear D gene. Between the trimmed V and J ends, which lost 3 bases and 5 bases, there was a span of 10 bases. Germline V gene lookup returns CDR1 LNHDA and CDR2 SQIVND (reference sequence). The CDR3 is made up of 14 amino acids. Here the CDR3 reads CASSMYEPNEKLFF. The CDR3 bases that were read are TGTGCCAGTAGTATGTACGAGCCGAATGAAAAA.

This clone was picked up many times. Read data end 3 residues before the CDR3 end; the end is taken from the germline J gene. The genes are TRBV5-4 and TRBJ2-5, with TRBD1 as a possible D gene (5 bases). The CDR3 consists of 15 residues. Germline CDR1 reads SGHNT; CDR2 reads YYREEE (reference sequence). Trimming removed 2 bases from V and 3 bases from J, with 14 bases in between. CDR3 DNA (partial): TGTGCCAGCAGCTTCTCGGTCGGCAGGGAAGAGACC. Its translation is CASSFSVGREET. From start to end, the CDR3 is CASSFSVGREETQYF.

This clone was recorded at least ten times. The CDR3 loop is CSAGGLTKNIQYF. Partial CDR3 DNA: TGCAGTGCTGGCGGTCTAACCAAAAACATT. J is TRBJ2-4 and V is TRBV20-1; D unresolved. The read is 3 residues too short to cover the CDR3 end, so that end is filled in from the germline J gene. Trimming took 5 bases from V and 2 from J, leaving 10 bases between them. Germline loops: CDR1 DFQATT, CDR2 SNEGSKA (reference sequence). The CDR3 spans 13 residues.

This clone was detected ten times or more. Coverage ceases 3 residues before the CDR3 finishes, and the germline J gene fills in the end. The chain recombines TRBV11-2 with TRBJ2-7, with D perhaps matching TRBD1 (6 bases). The CDR3 sequence is 15 residues long. The germline CDR1 and CDR2 sequences are SGHAT and FQNNGV. Between the trimmed V and J ends, which lost 3 bases and 6 bases, there was a span of 18 bases. CDR3 DNA (partial): TGTGCCAGCAGCTTTATCGGACAGCCCGGCGGCGAG. It translates to CASSFIGQPGGE. In full, the CDR3 reads CASSFIGQPGGEQYF. The full variable domain, rest sourced from reference TRBV11-2 and TRBJ2-7, is EAGVAQSPRYKIIEKRQSVAFWCNPISGHATLYWYQQILGQGPKLLIQFQNNGVVDDSQLPKDRFSAERLKGVDSTLKIQPAKLEDSAVYLCASSFIGQPGGEQYFGPGTRLTVT.

This clone occurred many times. The read ends 3 residues early relative to the CDR3; the germline J gene fills the gap. The chain is built from TRBV15 and TRBJ2-5, with D maybe TRBD2 (7 bases). Germline V CDR1 and CDR2: LNHNV, YYDKDF (reference sequence). V lost 1 base to trimming and J lost 2 bases, with 14 bases between them. This CDR3 region has 16 residues. The part of the CDR3 DNA that was read is TGTGCCACCAGCAGAGGAGGGAGGGGGATGCAAGAGACC. Translated: CATSRGGRGMQET. The CDR3 reads in full as CATSRGGRGMQETQYF.

This clone was recorded many times. The CDR3 end falls 3 residues outside the read, so it is completed with the germline J gene. Different DNA sequences within this sample yield the same CDR3. The gene calls are TRBV19 and TRBJ2-1, with 11 bases aligning to TRBD2. CDR3 length: 18 residues. Per germline, CDR1 LNHDA and CDR2 SQIVND (reference sequence). With 1 base clipped from V and 2 bases from J, the junction kept 7 bases outside the gene matches. The DNA read from the CDR3 is TGTGCCAGTAGTATAGGGACCGGGACTAGCGGCACCTACAATGAG. It yields the protein CASSIGTGTSGTYNE. The whole CDR3 sequence is CASSIGTGTSGTYNEQFF.

This clone was observed at least ten times. The read ends 3 residues before the CDR3 terminus; that terminus is restored from the germline J gene. V usage is TRBV7-8 and J usage is TRBJ1-2; 7 bases match TRBD1. The V segment lost 6 bases and the J segment 7 bases; nucleotides outside the gene matches: 8. This CDR3 has 13 amino acids. Per germline, CDR1 SGHVS and CDR2 FQNEAQ. The covered CDR3 bases are TGTGCCAGCAGTACAGGACAGGCTTTTGGC. Translation: CASSTGQAFG. The CDR3 reads in full as CASSTGQAFGYTF.

The sample holds many counts of this clone. The read gets to within 3 residues of the CDR3 end, and the germline J gene fills in the rest. V usage is TRBV7-2 and J usage is TRBJ1-2; no definite D call. This CDR3 contains 15 residues. Germline CDR1 SGHTA, CDR2 FQGNSA. V lost 7 bases, J lost 1 base, and 16 bases lay in between. The sequenced part of the CDR3 DNA is TGTGCCAGCACCCTTGTTACGGGTTTTAACTATGGC. Its translation: CASTLVTGFNYG. The entire CDR3 sequence reads CASTLVTGFNYGYTF.

The table lists this clone with many counts. From the germline J gene comes the end of the CDR3, since the read stops 3 residues before it. V usage is TRBV19 and J usage is TRBJ1-4; 9 bases match TRBD1. The trim removed 8 bases at V and 7 bases at J, leaving 8 bases unmatched. Germline loops: CDR1 LNHDA, CDR2 SQIVND (reference sequence). This CDR3 has 14 amino acids. The CDR3 loop is CASRGQGESEKLFF. The CDR3 bases that were read are TGTGCCAGTCGGGGACAGGGTGAAAGTGAAAAA.

This clone was counted ten times or more. The CDR3 goes on 3 residues after the read ends, and that part is filled in from the germline J gene. The genes are TRBV9 and TRBJ2-1; 9 nucleotides align to TRBD2. Per the germline V gene, CDR1 is SGDLS and CDR2 is YYNGEE. The CDR3 has 17 residues. V shed 4 bases, J shed 3 bases, and the junction held 11 bases outside the gene matches. This CDR3 is CASSLSGPSGIYNEQFF. CDR3 bases read: TGTGCCAGCAGCTTATCAGGGCCTAGCGGGATCTACAATGAG.

In this sample, this clone turned up many times. The observed sequence ends 3 residues before the CDR3 terminus, with the missing tail filled in from the germline J gene. The chain carries TRBV5-8 and TRBJ2-6; D may be TRBD1 (5 bases). This CDR3 region has 15 residues. V was pared by 4 bases and J by 0 bases, with 8 bases between. From germline, CDR1 is SGHTS and CDR2 YDEGEE. Incomplete CDR3 DNA: TGTGCCAGCAGCCCAGGGAACTCTGGGGCCAACGTC. This encodes CASSPGNSGANV. The whole CDR3 sequence is CASSPGNSGANVLTF.

This clone came up many times. The observed sequence ends 3 residues before the CDR3 terminus, with the missing tail filled in from the germline J gene. The rearrangement links TRBV20-1 to TRBJ2-1; TRBD2 aligns across 11 bases. The CDR3 contains 16 residues. V dropped 5 bases and J dropped 4; count of bases not matched to a gene: 10. Per the germline V gene, CDR1 is DFQATT and CDR2 is SNEGSKA (reference sequence). The CDR3 DNA, read in part, is TGCAGTGCTTCGACACTAGCGGGAGTGGGTTACAATGAG. It specifies CSASTLAGVGYNE. The entire CDR3 reads CSASTLAGVGYNEQFF.

In this sample, this clone turned up many times. From the germline J gene comes the end of the CDR3, since the read stops 3 residues before it. This chain links TRBV6-4 with TRBJ1-5, with 9 bases aligning to TRBD1. This CDR3 is 15 amino acids long. Germline V gene lookup returns CDR1 MRHNA and CDR2 SNTAGT. The J segment lost 1 base and the V segment lost 5 bases, leaving 3 bases of the junction unmatched. The CDR3 here is CASSPTGGSNQPQHF. Partial CDR3 DNA: TGTGCCAGCAGTCCTACAGGGGGCAGCAATCAGCCC.

This clone has a count of ten or more. The read terminates 3 residues ahead of where the CDR3 ends, so the germline J gene completes it. The chain links TRBV5-1 to TRBJ1-1; 7 bases are shared with TRBD1. This CDR3 has 16 residues. Germline V CDR1 and CDR2: SGHRS, YFSETQ. After removal of 3 bases from V and 2 bases from J, the junction contained 10 bases not matched to a gene. CDR3 DNA, as far as it was read: TGCGCCAGCAGCTCTACAACCGGGACAGACAACACTGAA. The encoded protein is CASSSTTGTDNTE. The CDR3 as a whole reads CASSSTTGTDNTEAFF.